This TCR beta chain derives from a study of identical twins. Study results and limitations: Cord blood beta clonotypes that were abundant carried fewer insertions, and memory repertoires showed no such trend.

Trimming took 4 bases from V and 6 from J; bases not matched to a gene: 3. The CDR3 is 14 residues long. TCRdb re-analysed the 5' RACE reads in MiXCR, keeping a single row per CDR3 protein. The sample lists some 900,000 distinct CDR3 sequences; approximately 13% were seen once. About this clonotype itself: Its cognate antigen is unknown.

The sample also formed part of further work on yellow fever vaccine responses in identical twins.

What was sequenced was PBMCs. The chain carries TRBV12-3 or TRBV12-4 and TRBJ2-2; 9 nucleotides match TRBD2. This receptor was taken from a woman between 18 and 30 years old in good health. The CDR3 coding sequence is TGTGCCAGCAGTTCGGCGGGGGGGCCCGGGGAGCTGTTTTTT. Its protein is CASSSAGGPGELFF.